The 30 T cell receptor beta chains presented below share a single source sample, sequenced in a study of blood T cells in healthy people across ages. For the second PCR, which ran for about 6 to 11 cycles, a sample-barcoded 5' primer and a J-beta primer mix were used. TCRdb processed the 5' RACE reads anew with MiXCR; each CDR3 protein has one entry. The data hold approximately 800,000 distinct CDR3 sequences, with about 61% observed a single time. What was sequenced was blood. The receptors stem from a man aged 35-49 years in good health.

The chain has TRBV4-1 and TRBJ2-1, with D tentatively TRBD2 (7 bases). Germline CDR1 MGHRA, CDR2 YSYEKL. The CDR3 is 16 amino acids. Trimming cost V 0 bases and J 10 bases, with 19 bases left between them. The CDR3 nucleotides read TGCGCCAGCAGCCAAGATACGGGGGGCCGTGAGGGGGAGCAGTTCTTC. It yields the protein CASSQDTGGREGEQFF.

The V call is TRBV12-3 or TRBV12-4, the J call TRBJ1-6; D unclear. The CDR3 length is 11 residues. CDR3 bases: TGTGCGAGTGGTTATAATTCACCCCTCCACTTT. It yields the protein CASGYNSPLHF.

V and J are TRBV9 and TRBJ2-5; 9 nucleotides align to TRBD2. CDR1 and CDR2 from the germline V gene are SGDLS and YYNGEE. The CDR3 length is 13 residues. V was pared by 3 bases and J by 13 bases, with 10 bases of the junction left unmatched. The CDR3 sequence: CASSDTSGRSLYF. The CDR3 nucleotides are TGTGCCAGCAGCGATACGAGCGGGAGGTCGTTGTACTTC.

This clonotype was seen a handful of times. In nucleotides, the CDR3 is TGTGCCAGCAGCACCCAAGATCTAATCCGGGACAGCGACGAATGGGGTGAGCAGTTCTTC. Translating gives CASSTQDLIRDSDEWGEQFF. V and J are TRBV3-1 and TRBJ2-1; 7 bases agree with TRBD1. The trim removed 5 bases at V and 9 bases at J, leaving 28 bases unmatched. This CDR3 region has 20 residues. Germline V lookup: CDR1 LGHDT, CDR2 YNNKEL (reference sequence).

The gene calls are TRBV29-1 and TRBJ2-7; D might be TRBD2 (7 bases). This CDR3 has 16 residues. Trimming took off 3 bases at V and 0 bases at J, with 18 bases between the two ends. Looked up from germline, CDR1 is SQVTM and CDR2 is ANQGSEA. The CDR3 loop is CSVDSTRGGSSYEQYF. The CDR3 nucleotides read TGCAGCGTTGACAGTACCAGGGGCGGGAGCTCCTACGAGCAGTACTTC.

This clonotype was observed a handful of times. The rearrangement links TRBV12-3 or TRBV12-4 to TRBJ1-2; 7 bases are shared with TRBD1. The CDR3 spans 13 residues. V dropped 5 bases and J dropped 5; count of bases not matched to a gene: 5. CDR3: CASSRTGVYGYTF. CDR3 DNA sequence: TGTGCCAGCAGTCGAACAGGGGTATATGGCTACACCTTC.

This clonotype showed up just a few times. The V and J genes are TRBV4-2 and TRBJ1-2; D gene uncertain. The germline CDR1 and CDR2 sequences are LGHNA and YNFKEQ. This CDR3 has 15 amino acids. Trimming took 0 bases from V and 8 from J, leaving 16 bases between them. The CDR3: CASSQDFGRTNGYTF. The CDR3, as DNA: TGTGCCAGCAGCCAAGATTTTGGCCGGACTAACGGCTACACCTTC.

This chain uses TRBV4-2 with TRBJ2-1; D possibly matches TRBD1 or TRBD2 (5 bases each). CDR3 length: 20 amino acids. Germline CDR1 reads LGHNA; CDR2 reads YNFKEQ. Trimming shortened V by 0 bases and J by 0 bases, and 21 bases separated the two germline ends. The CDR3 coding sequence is TGTGCCAGCAGCCAAGATTATGAGGGGTCTTATTCCGGCTCCTACAATGAGCAGTTCTTC. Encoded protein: CASSQDYEGSYSGSYNEQFF.

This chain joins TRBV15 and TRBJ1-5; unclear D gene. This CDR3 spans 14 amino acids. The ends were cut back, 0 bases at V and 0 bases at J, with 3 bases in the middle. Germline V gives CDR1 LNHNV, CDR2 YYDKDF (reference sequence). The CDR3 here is CATSRDISNQPQHF. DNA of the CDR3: TGTGCCACCAGCAGAGACATTAGCAATCAGCCCCAGCATTTT.

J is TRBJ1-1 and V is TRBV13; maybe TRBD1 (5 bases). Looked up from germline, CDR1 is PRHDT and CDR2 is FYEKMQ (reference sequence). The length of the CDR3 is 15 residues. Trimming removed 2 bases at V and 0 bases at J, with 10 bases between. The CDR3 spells CASSLQTVLNTEAFF. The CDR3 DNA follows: TGTGCCAGCAGCTTACAGACAGTATTGAACACTGAAGCTTTCTTT. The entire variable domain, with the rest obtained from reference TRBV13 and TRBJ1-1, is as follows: AAGVIQSPRHLIKEKRETATLKCYPIPRHDTVYWYQQGPGQDPQFLISFYEKMQSDKGSIPDRFSAQQFSDYHSELNMSSLELGDSALYFCASSLQTVLNTEAFFGQGTRLTVV.

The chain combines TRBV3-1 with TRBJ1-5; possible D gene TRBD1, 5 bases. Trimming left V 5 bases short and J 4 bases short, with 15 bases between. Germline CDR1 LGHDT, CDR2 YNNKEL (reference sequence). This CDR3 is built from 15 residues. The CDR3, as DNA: TGTGCCAGCAGCGAGGGGCAGGTCGTAAATCAGCCCCAGCATTTT. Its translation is CASSEGQVVNQPQHF.

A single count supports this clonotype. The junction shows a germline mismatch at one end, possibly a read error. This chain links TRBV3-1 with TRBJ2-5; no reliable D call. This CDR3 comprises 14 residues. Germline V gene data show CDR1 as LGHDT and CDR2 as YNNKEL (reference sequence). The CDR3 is CVSSQERIQETQYF. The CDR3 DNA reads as TGTGTCAGCAGCCAAGAACGGATCCAAGAGACCCAGTACTTC.

This CDR3 reads CASSLEGFKYGYTF. For the CDR3, the DNA is TGCGCCAGCAGCTTGGAAGGTTTTAAGTATGGCTACACCTTC. This chain connects TRBV5-1 to TRBJ1-2; no reliable D call. Germline CDR1 and CDR2: SGHRS and YFSETQ. Trimming removed 0 bases at V and 5 bases at J, with 11 bases between. CDR3 length: 14 amino acids.

The CDR3: CASSPGTSSETQYF. CDR3 DNA: TGTGCCAGCAGTCCTGGGACTAGCTCCGAGACCCAGTACTTC. The V gene is TRBV5-6, the J gene TRBJ2-5; 9 bases line up with TRBD2. Germline V CDR1 and CDR2: SGHDT, YYEEEE. Trimming removed 5 bases from V and 5 bases from J; junction bases left unmatched: 7. This CDR3 is built from 14 residues.

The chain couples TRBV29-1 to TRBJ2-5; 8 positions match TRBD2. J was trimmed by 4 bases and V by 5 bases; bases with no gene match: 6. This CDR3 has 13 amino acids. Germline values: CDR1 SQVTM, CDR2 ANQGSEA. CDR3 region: CSVKLSGGETQYF. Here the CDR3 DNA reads TGCAGCGTTAAACTCAGCGGGGGAGAGACCCAGTACTTC.

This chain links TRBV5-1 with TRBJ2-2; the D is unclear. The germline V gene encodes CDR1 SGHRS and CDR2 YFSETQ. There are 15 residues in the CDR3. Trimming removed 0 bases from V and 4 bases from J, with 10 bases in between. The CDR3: CASSLAQVSTGELFF. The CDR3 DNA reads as TGCGCCAGCAGCTTGGCGCAGGTGTCCACCGGGGAGCTGTTTTTT.

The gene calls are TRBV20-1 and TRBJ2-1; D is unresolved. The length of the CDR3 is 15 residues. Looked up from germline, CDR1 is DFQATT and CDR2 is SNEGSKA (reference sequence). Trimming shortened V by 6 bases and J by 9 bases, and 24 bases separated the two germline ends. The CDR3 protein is CSARLYSGEWSEQFF. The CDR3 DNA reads TGCAGTGCCCGACTTTACTCAGGCGAATGGAGTGAGCAGTTCTTC.

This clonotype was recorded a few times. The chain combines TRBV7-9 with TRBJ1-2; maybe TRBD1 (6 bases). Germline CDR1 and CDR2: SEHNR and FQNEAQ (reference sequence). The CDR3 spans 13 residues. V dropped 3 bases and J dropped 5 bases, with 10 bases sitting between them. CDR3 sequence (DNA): TGTGCCAGCAGCTTGGAACAGGGTTATGGCTACACCTTC. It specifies CASSLEQGYGYTF.

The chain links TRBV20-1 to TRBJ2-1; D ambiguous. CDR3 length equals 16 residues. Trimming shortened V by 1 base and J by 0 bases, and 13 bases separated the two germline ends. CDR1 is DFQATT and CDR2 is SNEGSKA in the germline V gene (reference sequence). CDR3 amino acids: CSARGPGGPSYNEQFF. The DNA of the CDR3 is TGCAGTGCTAGAGGCCCTGGCGGTCCCTCCTACAATGAGCAGTTCTTC.

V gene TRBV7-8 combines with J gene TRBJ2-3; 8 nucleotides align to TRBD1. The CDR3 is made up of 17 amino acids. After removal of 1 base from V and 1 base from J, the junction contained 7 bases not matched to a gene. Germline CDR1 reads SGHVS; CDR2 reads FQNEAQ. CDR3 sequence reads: CASSLVSGGVGTDTQYF. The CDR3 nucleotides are TGTGCCAGCAGCTTAGTTTCAGGGGGCGTTGGCACAGATACGCAGTATTTT.

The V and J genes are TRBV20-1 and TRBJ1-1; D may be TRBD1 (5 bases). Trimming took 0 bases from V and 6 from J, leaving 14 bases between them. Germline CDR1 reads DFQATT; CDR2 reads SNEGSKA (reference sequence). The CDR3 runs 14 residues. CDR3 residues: CSARDHGATAEAFF. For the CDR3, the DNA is TGCAGTGCTAGAGATCACGGGGCAACCGCTGAAGCTTTCTTT.

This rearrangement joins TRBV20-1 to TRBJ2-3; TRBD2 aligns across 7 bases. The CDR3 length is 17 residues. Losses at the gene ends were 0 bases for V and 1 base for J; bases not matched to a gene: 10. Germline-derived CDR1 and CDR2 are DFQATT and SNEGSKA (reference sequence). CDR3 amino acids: CSARDGDKAGGTDTQYF. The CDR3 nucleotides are TGCAGTGCTAGAGATGGGGATAAGGCGGGGGGCACAGATACGCAGTATTTT.

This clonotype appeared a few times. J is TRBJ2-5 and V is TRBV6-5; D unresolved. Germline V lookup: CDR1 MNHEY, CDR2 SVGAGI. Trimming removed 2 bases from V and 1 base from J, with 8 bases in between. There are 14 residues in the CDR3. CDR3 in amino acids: CASSYVKAQETQYF. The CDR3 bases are TGTGCCAGCAGTTACGTGAAGGCCCAAGAGACCCAGTACTTC.

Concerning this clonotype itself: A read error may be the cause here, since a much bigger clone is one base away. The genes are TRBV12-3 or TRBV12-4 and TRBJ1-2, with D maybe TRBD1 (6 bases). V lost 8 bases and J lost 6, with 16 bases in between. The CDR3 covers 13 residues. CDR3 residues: CASAFPGEDGYTF. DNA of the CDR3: TGTGCCAGCGCATTTCCAGGGGAGGATGGCTACACCTTC.

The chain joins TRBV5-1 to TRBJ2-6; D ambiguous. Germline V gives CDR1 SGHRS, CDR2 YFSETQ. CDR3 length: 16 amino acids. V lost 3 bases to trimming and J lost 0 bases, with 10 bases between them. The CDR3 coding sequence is TGCGCCAGCAGCTCCCAAGTGGCCTCTGGGGCCAACGTCCTGACTTTC. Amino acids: CASSSQVASGANVLTF.

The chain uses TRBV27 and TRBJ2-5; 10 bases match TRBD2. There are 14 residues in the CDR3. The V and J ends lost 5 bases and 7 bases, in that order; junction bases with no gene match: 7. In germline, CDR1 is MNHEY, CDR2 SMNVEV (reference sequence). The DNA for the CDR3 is TGTGCCAGCAGTGAGATAGCGGGAGGCGCGACCCAGTACTTC. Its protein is CASSEIAGGATQYF.

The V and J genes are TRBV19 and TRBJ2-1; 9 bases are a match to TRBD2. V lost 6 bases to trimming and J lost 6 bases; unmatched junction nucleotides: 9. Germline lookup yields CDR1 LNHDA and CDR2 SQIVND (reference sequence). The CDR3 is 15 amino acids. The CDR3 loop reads CASRPPGTSFNEQFF. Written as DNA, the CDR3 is TGTGCCAGTAGACCCCCCGGGACTAGCTTCAATGAGCAGTTCTTC. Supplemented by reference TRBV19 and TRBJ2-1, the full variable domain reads DGGITQSPKYLFRKEGQNVTLSCEQNLNHDAMYWYRQDPGQGLRLIYYSQIVNDFQKGDIAEGYSVSREKKESFPLTVTSAQKNPTAFYLCASRPPGTSFNEQFFGPGTRLTVL.

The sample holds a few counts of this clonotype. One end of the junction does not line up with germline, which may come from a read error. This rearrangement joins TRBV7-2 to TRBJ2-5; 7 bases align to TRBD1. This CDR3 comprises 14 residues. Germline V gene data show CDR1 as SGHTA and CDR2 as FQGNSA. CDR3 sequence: CASSLTTGLETRYF. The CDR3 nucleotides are TGTGCCAGCAGCTTAACGACAGGGTTGGAGACCCGGTACTTC.

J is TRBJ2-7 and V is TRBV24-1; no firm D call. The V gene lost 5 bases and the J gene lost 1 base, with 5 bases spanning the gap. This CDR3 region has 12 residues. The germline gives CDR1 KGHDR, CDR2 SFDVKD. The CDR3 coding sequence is TGTGCCACCAGTGGAGCGTCCTACGAGCAGTACTTC. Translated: CATSGASYEQYF.

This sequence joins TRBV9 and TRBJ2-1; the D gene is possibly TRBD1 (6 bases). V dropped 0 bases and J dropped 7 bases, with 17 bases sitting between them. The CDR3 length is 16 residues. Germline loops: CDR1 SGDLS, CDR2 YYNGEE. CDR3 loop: CASSVEFAQGRNEQFF. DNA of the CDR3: TGTGCCAGCAGCGTAGAGTTCGCCCAGGGGCGGAATGAGCAGTTCTTC.